The rows below give T cell receptor beta chains drawn from one sample of a study of T cells in Graves' hyperthyroidism and ophthalmopathy. TCRdb called the multiplex PCR reads again in MiXCR, with one record for every CDR3 protein. This table has about 840,000 distinct CDR3 sequences, around 39% appearing once. Sample: blood. These receptors came from a man aged 18 to 29 with Graves' hyperthyroidism. CDR3s include the opening cysteine and the closing phenylalanine or tryptophan. Fields, in order: clone size, CDR3 length, J gene, V gene, D gene, CDR3 protein. A D gene is named only where the DNA matches it firmly. Only part of the rows carry a size: once, few, many, or a class if the clone is expanded.

.	15	TRBJ2-5	TRBV13	.	CASSLRRSDQETQYF
few	13	TRBJ2-7	TRBV5-6	.	CASSSGTPTEQYF
.	18	TRBJ1-5	TRBV15	.	CATSILTGGGFSNQPQHF
.	15	TRBJ2-7	TRBV7-2	.	CASSPDPGWSYEQYF
.	14	TRBJ2-7	TRBV9	.	CASSPTQTPYEQYF
.	19	TRBJ1-5	TRBV12-3/TRBV12-4	.	CASSFRGIGPLRGNQPQHF
few	13	TRBJ1-2	TRBV3-1	.	CASSHPDNYGYTF
many	14	TRBJ1-1	TRBV19	TRBD1	CASSQGGANTEAFF
many	13	TRBJ1-1	TRBV19	.	CASSPPDRTEAFF
few	16	TRBJ1-5	TRBV4-1	.	CASSQDGDSFNQPQHF
.	15	TRBJ1-6	TRBV2	TRBD1	CASSEEGTGPSPLHF
few	13	TRBJ1-1	TRBV2	.	CASWTDLNTEAFF
once	14	TRBJ1-3	TRBV29-1	.	CSVALGNLQNTIYF
many	14	TRBJ1-4	TRBV29-1	.	CSVGSGVTNEKLFF
.	19	TRBJ1-6	TRBV7-2	.	CASSLDRATGEAGPSPLHF
few	13	TRBJ1-1	TRBV6-5	.	CASSYPRTASVFF
few	15	TRBJ2-2	TRBV7-2	TRBD2	CASRPSGAGTGELFF
few	12	TRBJ1-5	TRBV7-9	TRBD1	CASSLGQTPQHF
.	15	TRBJ1-2	TRBV9	TRBD1	CASSGGWTGLYGYTF
many	11	TRBJ2-5	TRBV29-1	TRBD1	CSGTGAETQYF
many	11	TRBJ1-5	TRBV2	.	CASSGAGPQHF
few	17	TRBJ1-1	TRBV11-2	TRBD1	CASSPWTGLFLNTEAFF
.	15	TRBJ2-7	TRBV10-3	.	CAISESSRGSYEQYF
.	12	TRBJ1-4	TRBV20-1	TRBD1	CSAIGQGEKLFF
many	13	TRBJ1-4	TRBV29-1	.	CSVSDVPNEKLFF
.	13	TRBJ1-1	TRBV12-3/TRBV12-4	.	CASTFNRDTEAFF
.	13	TRBJ1-2	TRBV29-1	TRBD1	CSGSGTGDYGYTF
many	13	TRBJ2-5	TRBV28	.	CASSLQGRETQYF